This TCR beta chain comes out of a study of identical twins. Overall study findings and caveats: Modelling underestimated the level of out-of-frame TCR alpha sharing observed in monozygotic twins. Researchers caution that invariant MAIT and iNKT cells could partly confound zero-insertion analyses.

This clonotype has more than one count but fewer than ten. Its antigen is undetermined. A universal primer binding site was introduced by template switching. The final cDNA contained unique molecular identifiers. MiXCR was run by TCRdb on the 5' RACE reads, yielding one entry per CDR3 protein. This table has about 390,000 distinct CDR3 sequences, around 9% appearing once. Sequences were obtained from naive T cells sorted from blood. The clonotype comes from a woman aged 50 to 65 in good health.

CDR3 in amino acids: CASSLPPGFSSGTGGTAVETQYF. CDR3 in DNA: TGTGCCAGCAGTTTACCCCCAGGGTTCTCATCCGGGACAGGGGGCACTGCCGTCGAGACCCAGTACTTC. The V gene is TRBV28, the J gene TRBJ2-5; 12 bases are shared with TRBD1. CDR3 length: 23 amino acids. Germline-derived CDR1 and CDR2 are MDHEN and SYDVKM. The V segment lost 2 bases and the J segment 5 bases; nucleotides outside the gene matches: 27. The whole variable domain, filled in from reference TRBV28 and TRBJ2-5, reads DVKVTQSSRYLVKRTGEKVFLECVQDMDHENMFWYRQDPGLGLRLIYFSYDVKMKEKGDIPEGYSVSREKKERFSLILESASTNQTSMYLCASSLPPGFSSGTGGTAVETQYFGPGTRLLVL.